This TCR beta chain was identified during a study of blood T cells in healthy people across ages. Primed by a sample-barcoded 5' primer and a J-beta primer mix, a second PCR proceeded for about 6 to 11 cycles. TCRdb reprocessed the 5' RACE reads with MiXCR, giving one entry per CDR3 protein. Counted here are 800,000 to 950,000 distinct CDR3 sequences, 29% occurring once; the ten biggest clones make up roughly 10%. In this sample, this clonotype turned up many times. The CDR3 contains 14 residues. The germline gives CDR1 MDHEN, CDR2 SYDVKM. V was cut by 5 bases and J by 4 bases, with 14 bases left in between. This sample also appeared in a second study, on T cells of mothers and their children.

This chain connects TRBV28 to TRBJ1-2; TRBD1 is a possible D gene (5 bases). This clonotype originated in a woman aged 40 to 55 in good health. The sequenced sample consisted of blood. Written as DNA, the CDR3 is TGTGCCAGCAGTCTCTATCGACAGCGCTATGGCTACACCTTC. It codes for CASSLYRQRYGYTF.